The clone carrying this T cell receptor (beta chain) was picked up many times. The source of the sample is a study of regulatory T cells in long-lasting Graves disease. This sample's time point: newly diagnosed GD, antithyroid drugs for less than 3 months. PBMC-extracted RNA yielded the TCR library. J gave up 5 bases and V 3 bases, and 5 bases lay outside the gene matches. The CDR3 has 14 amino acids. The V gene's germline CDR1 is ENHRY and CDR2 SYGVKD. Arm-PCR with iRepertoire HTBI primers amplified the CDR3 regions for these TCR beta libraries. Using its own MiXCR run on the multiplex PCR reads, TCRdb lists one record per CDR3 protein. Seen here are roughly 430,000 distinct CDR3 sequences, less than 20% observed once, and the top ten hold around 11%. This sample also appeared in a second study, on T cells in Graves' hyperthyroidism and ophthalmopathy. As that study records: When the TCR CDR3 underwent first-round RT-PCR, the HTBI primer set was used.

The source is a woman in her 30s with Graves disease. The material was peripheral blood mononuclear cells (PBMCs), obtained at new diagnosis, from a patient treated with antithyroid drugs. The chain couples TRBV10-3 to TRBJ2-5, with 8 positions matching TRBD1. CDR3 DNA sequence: TGTGCCATCAGTGACGGACAGGGTGGCGAGACCCAGTACTTC. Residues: CAISDGQGGETQYF.